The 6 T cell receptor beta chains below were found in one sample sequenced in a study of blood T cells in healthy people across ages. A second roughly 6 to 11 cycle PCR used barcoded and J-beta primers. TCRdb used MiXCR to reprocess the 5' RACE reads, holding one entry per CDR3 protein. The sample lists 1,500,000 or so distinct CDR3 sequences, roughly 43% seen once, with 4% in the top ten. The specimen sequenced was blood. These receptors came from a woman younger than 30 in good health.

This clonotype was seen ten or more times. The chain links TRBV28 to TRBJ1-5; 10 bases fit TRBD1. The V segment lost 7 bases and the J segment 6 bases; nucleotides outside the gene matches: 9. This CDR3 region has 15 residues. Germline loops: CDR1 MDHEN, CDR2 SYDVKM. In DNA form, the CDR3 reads TGTGCCAGCACCCGGGACAGGGGTGGGGGTCAGCCCCAGCATTTT. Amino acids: CASTRDRGGGQPQHF.

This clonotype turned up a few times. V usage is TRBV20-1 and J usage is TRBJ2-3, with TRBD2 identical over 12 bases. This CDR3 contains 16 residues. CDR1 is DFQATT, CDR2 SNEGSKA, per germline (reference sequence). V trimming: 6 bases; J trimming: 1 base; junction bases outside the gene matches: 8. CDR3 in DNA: TGCAGTGCCCCGCCGAGGACTAGCGGGGGCACAGATACGCAGTATTTT. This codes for CSAPPRTSGGTDTQYF.

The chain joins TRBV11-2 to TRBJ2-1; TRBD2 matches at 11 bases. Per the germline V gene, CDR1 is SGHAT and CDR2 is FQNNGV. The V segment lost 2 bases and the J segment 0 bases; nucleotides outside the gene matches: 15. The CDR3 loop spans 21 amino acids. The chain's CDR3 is CASSLRSLAGGGSSSYNEQFF. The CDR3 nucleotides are TGTGCCAGCAGCTTAAGGTCGCTAGCGGGAGGAGGGTCCAGCTCCTACAATGAGCAGTTCTTC.

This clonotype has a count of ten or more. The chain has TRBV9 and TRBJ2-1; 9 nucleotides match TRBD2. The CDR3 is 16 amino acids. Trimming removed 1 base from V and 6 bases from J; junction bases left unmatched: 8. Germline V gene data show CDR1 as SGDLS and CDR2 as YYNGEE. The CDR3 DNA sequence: TGTGCCAGCAGCGTATTCCCTCCTAGCGGGGTCAATGAGCAGTTCTTC. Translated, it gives CASSVFPPSGVNEQFF.

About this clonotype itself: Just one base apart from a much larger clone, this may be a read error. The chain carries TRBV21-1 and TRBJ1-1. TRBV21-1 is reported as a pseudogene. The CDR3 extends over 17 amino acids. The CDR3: CASCTLGSNSLNTEAFF. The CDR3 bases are TGTGCCAGCTGCACTCTCGGGAGTAACTCTTTGAACACTGAAGCTTTCTTT.

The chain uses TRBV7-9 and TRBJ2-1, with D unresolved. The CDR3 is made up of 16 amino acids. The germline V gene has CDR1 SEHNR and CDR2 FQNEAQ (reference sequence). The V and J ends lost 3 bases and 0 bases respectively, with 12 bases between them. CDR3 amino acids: CASSLWLDGSYNEQFF. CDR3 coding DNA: TGTGCCAGCAGCTTGTGGCTAGATGGCTCCTACAATGAGCAGTTCTTC.